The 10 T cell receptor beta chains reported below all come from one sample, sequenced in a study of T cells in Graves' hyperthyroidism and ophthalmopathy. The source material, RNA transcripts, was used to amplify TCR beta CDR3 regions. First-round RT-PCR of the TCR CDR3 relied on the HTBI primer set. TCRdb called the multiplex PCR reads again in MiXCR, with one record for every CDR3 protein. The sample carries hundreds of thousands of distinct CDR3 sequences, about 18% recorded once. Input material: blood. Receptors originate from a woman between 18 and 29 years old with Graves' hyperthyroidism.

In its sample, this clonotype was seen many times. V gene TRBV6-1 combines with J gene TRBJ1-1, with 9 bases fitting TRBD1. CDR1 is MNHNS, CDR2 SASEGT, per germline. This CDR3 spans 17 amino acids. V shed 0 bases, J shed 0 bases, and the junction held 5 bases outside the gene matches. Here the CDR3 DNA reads TGTGCCAGCAGTGAAGCTACAGGGGGCTCGATGAACACTGAAGCTTTCTTT. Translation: CASSEATGGSMNTEAFF.

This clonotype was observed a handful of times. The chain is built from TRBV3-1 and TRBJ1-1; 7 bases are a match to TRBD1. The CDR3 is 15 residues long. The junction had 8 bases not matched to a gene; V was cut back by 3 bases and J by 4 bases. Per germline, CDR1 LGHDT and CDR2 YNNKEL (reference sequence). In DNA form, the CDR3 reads TGTGCCAGCAGCCAGTCACTTGCAGGGGGCACTGAAGCTTTCTTT. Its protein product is CASSQSLAGGTEAFF. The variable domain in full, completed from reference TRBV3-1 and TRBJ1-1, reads DTAVSQTPKYLVTQMGNDKSIKCEQNLGHDTMYWYKQDSKKFLKIMFSYNNKELIINETVPNRFSPKSPDKAHLNLHINSLELGDSAVYFCASSQSLAGGTEAFFGQGTRLTVV.

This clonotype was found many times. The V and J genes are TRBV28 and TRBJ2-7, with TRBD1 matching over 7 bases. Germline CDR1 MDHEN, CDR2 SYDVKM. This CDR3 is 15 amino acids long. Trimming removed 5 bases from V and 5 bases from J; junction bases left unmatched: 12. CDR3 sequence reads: CASSLRQGTHHEQYF. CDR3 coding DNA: TGTGCCAGCAGTCTACGACAGGGTACACACCACGAGCAGTACTTC.

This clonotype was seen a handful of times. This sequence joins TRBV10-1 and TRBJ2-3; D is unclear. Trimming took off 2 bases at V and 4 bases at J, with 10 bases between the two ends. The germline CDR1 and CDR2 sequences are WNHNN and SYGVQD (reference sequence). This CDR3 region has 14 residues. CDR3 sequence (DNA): TGCGCCAGCAGTGAGGACCTGTTCGCAGATACGCAGTATTTT. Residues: CASSEDLFADTQYF.

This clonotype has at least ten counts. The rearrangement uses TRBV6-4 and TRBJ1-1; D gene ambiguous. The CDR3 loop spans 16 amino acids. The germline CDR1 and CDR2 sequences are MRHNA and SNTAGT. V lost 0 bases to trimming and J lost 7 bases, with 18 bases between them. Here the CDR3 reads CASSDSAGRAVGEAFF. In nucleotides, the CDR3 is TGTGCCAGCAGTGACTCCGCAGGACGGGCTGTGGGTGAAGCTTTCTTT.

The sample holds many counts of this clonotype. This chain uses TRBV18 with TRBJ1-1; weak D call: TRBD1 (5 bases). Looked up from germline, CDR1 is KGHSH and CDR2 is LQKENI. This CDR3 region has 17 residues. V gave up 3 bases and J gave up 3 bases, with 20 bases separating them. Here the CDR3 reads CASSPGAYGEQDTEAFF. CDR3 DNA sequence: TGTGCCAGCTCACCTGGGGCTTACGGGGAGCAGGACACTGAAGCTTTCTTT.

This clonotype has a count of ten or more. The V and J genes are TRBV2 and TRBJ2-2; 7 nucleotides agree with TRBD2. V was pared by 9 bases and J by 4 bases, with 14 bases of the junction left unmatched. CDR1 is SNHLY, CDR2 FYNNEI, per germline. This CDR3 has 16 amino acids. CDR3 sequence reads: CASTRGLLWGTGELFF. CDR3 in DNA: TGTGCCAGTACGAGGGGACTACTCTGGGGCACCGGGGAGCTGTTTTTT. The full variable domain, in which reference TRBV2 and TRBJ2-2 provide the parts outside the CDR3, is EPEVTQTPSHQVTQMGQEVILRCVPISNHLYFYWYRQILGQKVEFLVSFYNNEISEKSEIFDDQFSVERPDGSNFTLKIRSTKLEDSAMYFCASTRGLLWGTGELFFGEGSRLTVL.

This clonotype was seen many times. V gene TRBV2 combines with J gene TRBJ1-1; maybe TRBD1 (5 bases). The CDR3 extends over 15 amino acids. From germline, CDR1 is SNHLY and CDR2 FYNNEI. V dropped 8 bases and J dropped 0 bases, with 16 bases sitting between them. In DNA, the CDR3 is TGTGCCAGCCGCCTCTACCGGGGGGTGAACACTGAAGCTTTCTTT. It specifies CASRLYRGVNTEAFF.

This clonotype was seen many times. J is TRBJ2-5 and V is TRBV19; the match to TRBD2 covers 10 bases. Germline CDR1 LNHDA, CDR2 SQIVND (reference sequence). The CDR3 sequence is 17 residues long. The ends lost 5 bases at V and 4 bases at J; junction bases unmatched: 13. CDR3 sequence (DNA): TGTGCCAGTAGTCTGCTTGGGACTAGCGATATCCGAGAGACCCAGTACTTC. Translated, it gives CASSLLGTSDIRETQYF.

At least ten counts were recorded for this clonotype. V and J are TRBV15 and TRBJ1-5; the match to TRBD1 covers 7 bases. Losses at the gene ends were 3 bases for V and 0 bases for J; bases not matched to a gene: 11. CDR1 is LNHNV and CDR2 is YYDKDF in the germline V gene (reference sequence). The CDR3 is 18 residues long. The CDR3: CATSRVHTGTASNQPQHF. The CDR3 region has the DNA TGTGCCACCAGCAGGGTGCATACCGGGACAGCTAGCAATCAGCCCCAGCATTTT.